These 27 T cell receptor beta chains were all obtained from the same sample, sequenced in a study of CD8 T cells in ankylosing spondylitis. TCRdb used MiXCR to reprocess the 5' RACE reads, holding one entry per CDR3 protein. In the table there are around 90,000 distinct CDR3 sequences, 27% of which are singletons. Material for sequencing was blood, either unsorted or a sorted T cell fraction (not recorded which). Receptors originate from a male donor with ankylosing spondylitis or in good health (not recorded which).

This clonotype was counted only a few times. In DNA form, the CDR3 reads TGCGCCAGCAGCTTGCTTGCTAGCGCCCACAATGAGCAGTTCTTC. Translation gives CASSLLASAHNEQFF. The rearrangement joins TRBV5-1 to TRBJ2-1; perhaps TRBD2 as D (6 bases). The V end lost 1 base, the J end lost 5 bases, and 13 bases lay between the germline ends. This CDR3 contains 15 residues. CDR1 SGHRS and CDR2 YFSETQ come from the germline V gene. The full variable domain, with the rest looked up from reference TRBV5-1 and TRBJ2-1, is KAGVTQTPRYLIKTRGQQVTLSCSPISGHRSVSWYQQTPGQGLQFLFEYFSETQRNKGNFPGRFSGRQFSNSRSEMNVSTLELGDSALYLCASSLLASAHNEQFFGPGTRLTVL.

This clonotype has a handful of counts. The chain is built from TRBV29-1 and TRBJ2-7; 10 positions match TRBD2. CDR3 size: 16 residues. V dropped 6 bases and J dropped 6; count of bases not matched to a gene: 17. CDR1 is SQVTM and CDR2 is ANQGSEA in the germline V gene. CDR3 protein: CSVLRIRLAGEIEQYF. The CDR3 nucleotides are TGCAGCGTCCTAAGAATTCGGCTAGCGGGAGAAATCGAGCAGTACTTC.

The chain carries TRBV7-2 and TRBJ2-5, with D possibly TRBD1 on 6 matching bases. V lost 7 bases, J lost 0 bases, and 12 bases lay in between. CDR1 is SGHTA, CDR2 FQGNSA, per germline. CDR3 length: 14 residues. This CDR3 is CASMLTGNQETQYF. In DNA form, the CDR3 reads TGTGCCAGCATGCTAACAGGGAACCAAGAGACCCAGTACTTC.

This chain connects TRBV5-5 to TRBJ2-5; TRBD2 matches at 7 bases. This CDR3 contains 16 residues. Trimming removed 3 bases from V and 2 bases from J; junction bases left unmatched: 10. Germline CDR1 is SGHKS and CDR2 is YYEKEE (reference sequence). CDR3 sequence (DNA): TGTGCCAGCAGCTGGCCACGCGGGAGCAGGCAAGAGACCCAGTACTTC. The encoded protein is CASSWPRGSRQETQYF.

This chain joins TRBV5-1 and TRBJ1-6, with D tentatively TRBD1 (5 bases). The CDR3 runs to 15 residues. The V end was cut by 2 bases, the J end by 5 bases, with 11 bases between. Germline V gene sequence: CDR1 SGHRS, CDR2 YFSETQ. The DNA for the CDR3 is TGCGCCAGCAGCTTAGAGGGGCCCGATAATTCACCCCTCCACTTT. Encoded protein: CASSLEGPDNSPLHF.

In this sample, this clonotype turned up a few times. CDR3 bases: TGTGCCAGCTCAAGGGGGTATGGAGATACGCAGTATTTT. This codes for CASSRGYGDTQYF. This chain connects TRBV7-3 to TRBJ2-3, with D possibly matching TRBD1 (6 bases). The germline V gene has CDR1 SGHTA and CDR2 FQGTGA. The germline V and J ends were trimmed by 8 bases and 5 bases, with 14 bases remaining between them. There are 13 residues in the CDR3.

This sequence joins TRBV5-6 and TRBJ1-2; D not certain. The V and J ends lost 2 bases and 5 bases respectively, with 10 bases between them. The CDR3 runs to 13 residues. From germline, CDR1 is SGHDT and CDR2 YYEEEE. The CDR3 DNA reads TGTGCCAGCAGCTTAAACAGTCTATATGGCTACACCTTC. Its translation is CASSLNSLYGYTF.

This clonotype has at least ten counts. The chain links TRBV20-1 to TRBJ2-1; 7 nucleotides agree with TRBD2. This CDR3 contains 13 residues. The germline CDR1 and CDR2 sequences are DFQATT and SNEGSKA (reference sequence). With V trimmed by 1 base and J by 8 bases, 5 bases remained unmatched. CDR3 coding DNA: TGCAGTGCTAGAGTTAGCGGGCGGGATGAGCAGTTCTTC. Its translation: CSARVSGRDEQFF.

The chain joins TRBV24-1 to TRBJ2-3, with 9 nucleotides matching TRBD2. The CDR3 loop spans 17 amino acids. V shed 2 bases and J 1 base; nucleotides not matched to a gene: 6. From germline, CDR1 is KGHDR and CDR2 SFDVKD. The CDR3 reads CATSDSLTSGRTDTQYF. The CDR3, as DNA: TGTGCCACCAGTGATTCCCTGACTAGCGGCCGCACAGATACGCAGTATTTT.

The chain carries TRBV18 and TRBJ2-3; D gene uncertain. CDR1 and CDR2 (germline): KGHSH, LQKENI. The CDR3 consists of 14 residues. V was clipped by 0 bases and J by 4 bases, with 8 bases between them. CDR3 protein: CASSPPGGSDTQYF. The CDR3 DNA sequence: TGTGCCAGCTCACCACCGGGCGGATCAGATACGCAGTATTTT.

The chain links TRBV20-1 to TRBJ2-1, with 8 bases that match TRBD1. Losses at the gene ends were 1 base for V and 7 bases for J; bases not matched to a gene: 9. The CDR3 spans 15 residues. Germline V gene sequence: CDR1 DFQATT, CDR2 SNEGSKA (reference sequence). For the CDR3, the DNA is TGCAGTGCTAGAGTGTTCAGGACAGGGCCGAATGAGCAGTTCTTC. Its protein is CSARVFRTGPNEQFF.

In this sample, this clonotype turned up a few times. This rearrangement joins TRBV20-1 to TRBJ2-6; 7 positions match TRBD2. The germline V gene encodes CDR1 DFQATT and CDR2 SNEGSKA (reference sequence). CDR3 size: 15 residues. After removal of 3 bases from V and 2 bases from J, the junction contained 4 bases not matched to a gene. CDR3 sequence (DNA): TGCAGTGCTAGTGGGAGGGGAACTGGGGCCAACGTCCTGACTTTC. Protein: CSASGRGTGANVLTF.

This clonotype turned up a few times. The chain recombines TRBV7-8 with TRBJ2-3, with 8 bases fitting TRBD2. The CDR3 contains 15 residues. Per germline, CDR1 SGHVS and CDR2 FQNEAQ. V gave up 1 base and J gave up 4 bases; unmatched junction bases: 4. The CDR3 DNA sequence: TGTGCCAGCAGCTTAGGGGGACTAGGTCCAGATACGCAGTATTTT. Its translation is CASSLGGLGPDTQYF.

The V and J genes are TRBV12-3 or TRBV12-4 and TRBJ1-6; D gene unclear. Trimming left V 6 bases short and J 0 bases short, with 12 bases between. This CDR3 comprises 16 residues. The CDR3: CASRISPGSYNSPLHF. In nucleotides, the CDR3 is TGTGCCAGCAGGATTTCTCCCGGCTCCTATAATTCACCCCTCCACTTT.

The chain is built from TRBV28 and TRBJ1-2; D is unresolved. The CDR3 is 14 amino acids. The germline V gene has CDR1 MDHEN and CDR2 SYDVKM. The V and J ends lost 7 bases and 8 bases respectively, with 20 bases between them. Here the CDR3 reads CASTSPRGPRGYTF. In nucleotides, the CDR3 is TGTGCCAGCACAAGTCCCAGAGGGCCTAGGGGCTACACCTTC.

This clonotype turned up a few times. This chain links TRBV7-9 with TRBJ1-4; possible D gene TRBD1, 5 bases. The V end was cut by 6 bases, the J end by 7 bases, with 18 bases between. In germline, CDR1 is SEHNR, CDR2 FQNEAQ (reference sequence). This CDR3 comprises 15 residues. The CDR3, as DNA: TGTGCCAGCAGAAGGATTGATGGGGACGGTGAAAAACTGTTTTTT. Amino acids: CASRRIDGDGEKLFF.

The chain links TRBV2 to TRBJ2-3, with 12 bases matching TRBD2. The CDR3 spans 15 residues. Trimming cost V 7 bases and J 4 bases; bases outside gene matches: 6. Germline CDR1 SNHLY, CDR2 FYNNEI. The CDR3 sequence: CASTSGRAYADTQYF. The CDR3 bases are TGTGCCAGCACTAGCGGGAGGGCCTACGCAGATACGCAGTATTTT.

The chain uses TRBV6-6 and TRBJ1-4; D not certain. This CDR3 has 13 amino acids. V was trimmed by 2 bases and J by 4 bases, leaving 5 bases between them. Per the germline V gene, CDR1 is MNHNY and CDR2 is SVGAGI (reference sequence). CDR3 sequence (DNA): TGTGCCAGCAGTTACCGTGGTAATGAAAAACTGTTTTTT. It yields the protein CASSYRGNEKLFF.

The chain recombines TRBV27 with TRBJ2-3; D unclear. V dropped 4 bases and J dropped 2 bases, with 16 bases sitting between them. The length of the CDR3 is 16 residues. Germline assignment: CDR1 MNHEY and CDR2 SMNVEV (reference sequence). CDR3 in DNA: TGTGCCAGCAGTTCTCCCGGAACAAGACTCACAGATACGCAGTATTTT. This sequence encodes CASSSPGTRLTDTQYF.

This clonotype was seen many times. The rearrangement links TRBV12-3 or TRBV12-4 to TRBJ2-2, with D unclear. Trimming left V 10 bases short and J 3 bases short, with 9 bases between. The CDR3 spans 12 residues. The CDR3 DNA is TGTGCCACCAGGATATACACCGGGGAGCTGTTTTTT. This translates into CATRIYTGELFF.

In its sample, this clonotype was seen a few times. The chain links TRBV7-2 to TRBJ2-5, with D perhaps assigned TRBD1 or TRBD2 (5 bases each). The CDR3 totals 14 residues. V lost 1 base to trimming and J lost 2 bases, with 8 bases between them. Germline V gene lookup returns CDR1 SGHTA and CDR2 FQGNSA. Here the CDR3 reads CASSLVGAQETQYF. As DNA, the CDR3 is TGTGCCAGCAGCTTAGTCGGGGCGCAAGAGACCCAGTACTTC.

The chain links TRBV20-1 to TRBJ1-1; the D gene is possibly TRBD1 (5 bases). The CDR3 is made up of 15 amino acids. CDR1 is DFQATT and CDR2 is SNEGSKA in the germline V gene (reference sequence). The V end was cut by 0 bases, the J end by 1 base, with 12 bases between. CDR3 residues: CSARDLWDGNTEAFF. The CDR3 DNA reads TGCAGTGCTAGAGATCTTTGGGACGGGAACACTGAAGCTTTCTTT.

The chain carries TRBV20-1 and TRBJ1-4; D unresolved. CDR1 is DFQATT and CDR2 is SNEGSKA in the germline V gene (reference sequence). The CDR3 contains 16 residues. Trimming shortened V by 0 bases and J by 1 base, and 12 bases separated the two germline ends. CDR3 sequence (DNA): TGCAGTGCTAGAGATATGCGGATTGGAACTAATGAAAAACTGTTTTTT. Protein product: CSARDMRIGTNEKLFF.

This clonotype has ten or more counts. The J gene is TRBJ2-2, the V gene TRBV5-1; D possibly corresponds to TRBD2 (5 bases). Trimming took 4 bases from V and 6 from J, leaving 13 bases between them. There are 14 residues in the CDR3. Germline V gene lookup returns CDR1 SGHRS and CDR2 YFSETQ. Written as DNA, the CDR3 is TGCGCCAGCAGCACCGGACTGCGTCCCGGGGAGCTGTTTTTT. Translation gives CASSTGLRPGELFF.

This sequence joins TRBV20-1 and TRBJ1-1, with D perhaps matching TRBD1 (5 bases). The CDR3 covers 12 residues. Germline V gene data show CDR1 as DFQATT and CDR2 as SNEGSKA (reference sequence). Between the trimmed V and J ends, which lost 5 bases and 6 bases, there was a span of 13 bases. DNA of the CDR3: TGCAGTGCTTCCCTAGGGGCTCCTGAAGCTTTCTTT. This gives the protein CSASLGAPEAFF.

J is TRBJ2-5 and V is TRBV20-1; weak D call: TRBD2 (5 bases). This CDR3 is built from 14 residues. V lost 0 bases, J lost 4 bases, and 12 bases lay in between. CDR1 DFQATT and CDR2 SNEGSKA come from the germline V gene (reference sequence). CDR3 sequence (DNA): TGCAGTGCTAGAGATCCTTCCCGGGGAGAGACCCAGTACTTC. The encoded protein is CSARDPSRGETQYF.

The genes are TRBV5-1 and TRBJ2-3, with 10 bases aligning to TRBD2. Germline CDR1 and CDR2: SGHRS and YFSETQ. V lost 2 bases, J lost 2 bases, and 5 bases stayed unmatched. This CDR3 is built from 16 residues. CDR3 DNA sequence: TGCGCCAGCAGCTTTCCTAGCGGGAGTGACACAGATACGCAGTATTTT. Translated: CASSFPSGSDTDTQYF. The full variable domain, with the rest looked up from reference TRBV5-1 and TRBJ2-3, is KAGVTQTPRYLIKTRGQQVTLSCSPISGHRSVSWYQQTPGQGLQFLFEYFSETQRNKGNFPGRFSGRQFSNSRSEMNVSTLELGDSALYLCASSFPSGSDTDTQYFGPGTRLTVL.